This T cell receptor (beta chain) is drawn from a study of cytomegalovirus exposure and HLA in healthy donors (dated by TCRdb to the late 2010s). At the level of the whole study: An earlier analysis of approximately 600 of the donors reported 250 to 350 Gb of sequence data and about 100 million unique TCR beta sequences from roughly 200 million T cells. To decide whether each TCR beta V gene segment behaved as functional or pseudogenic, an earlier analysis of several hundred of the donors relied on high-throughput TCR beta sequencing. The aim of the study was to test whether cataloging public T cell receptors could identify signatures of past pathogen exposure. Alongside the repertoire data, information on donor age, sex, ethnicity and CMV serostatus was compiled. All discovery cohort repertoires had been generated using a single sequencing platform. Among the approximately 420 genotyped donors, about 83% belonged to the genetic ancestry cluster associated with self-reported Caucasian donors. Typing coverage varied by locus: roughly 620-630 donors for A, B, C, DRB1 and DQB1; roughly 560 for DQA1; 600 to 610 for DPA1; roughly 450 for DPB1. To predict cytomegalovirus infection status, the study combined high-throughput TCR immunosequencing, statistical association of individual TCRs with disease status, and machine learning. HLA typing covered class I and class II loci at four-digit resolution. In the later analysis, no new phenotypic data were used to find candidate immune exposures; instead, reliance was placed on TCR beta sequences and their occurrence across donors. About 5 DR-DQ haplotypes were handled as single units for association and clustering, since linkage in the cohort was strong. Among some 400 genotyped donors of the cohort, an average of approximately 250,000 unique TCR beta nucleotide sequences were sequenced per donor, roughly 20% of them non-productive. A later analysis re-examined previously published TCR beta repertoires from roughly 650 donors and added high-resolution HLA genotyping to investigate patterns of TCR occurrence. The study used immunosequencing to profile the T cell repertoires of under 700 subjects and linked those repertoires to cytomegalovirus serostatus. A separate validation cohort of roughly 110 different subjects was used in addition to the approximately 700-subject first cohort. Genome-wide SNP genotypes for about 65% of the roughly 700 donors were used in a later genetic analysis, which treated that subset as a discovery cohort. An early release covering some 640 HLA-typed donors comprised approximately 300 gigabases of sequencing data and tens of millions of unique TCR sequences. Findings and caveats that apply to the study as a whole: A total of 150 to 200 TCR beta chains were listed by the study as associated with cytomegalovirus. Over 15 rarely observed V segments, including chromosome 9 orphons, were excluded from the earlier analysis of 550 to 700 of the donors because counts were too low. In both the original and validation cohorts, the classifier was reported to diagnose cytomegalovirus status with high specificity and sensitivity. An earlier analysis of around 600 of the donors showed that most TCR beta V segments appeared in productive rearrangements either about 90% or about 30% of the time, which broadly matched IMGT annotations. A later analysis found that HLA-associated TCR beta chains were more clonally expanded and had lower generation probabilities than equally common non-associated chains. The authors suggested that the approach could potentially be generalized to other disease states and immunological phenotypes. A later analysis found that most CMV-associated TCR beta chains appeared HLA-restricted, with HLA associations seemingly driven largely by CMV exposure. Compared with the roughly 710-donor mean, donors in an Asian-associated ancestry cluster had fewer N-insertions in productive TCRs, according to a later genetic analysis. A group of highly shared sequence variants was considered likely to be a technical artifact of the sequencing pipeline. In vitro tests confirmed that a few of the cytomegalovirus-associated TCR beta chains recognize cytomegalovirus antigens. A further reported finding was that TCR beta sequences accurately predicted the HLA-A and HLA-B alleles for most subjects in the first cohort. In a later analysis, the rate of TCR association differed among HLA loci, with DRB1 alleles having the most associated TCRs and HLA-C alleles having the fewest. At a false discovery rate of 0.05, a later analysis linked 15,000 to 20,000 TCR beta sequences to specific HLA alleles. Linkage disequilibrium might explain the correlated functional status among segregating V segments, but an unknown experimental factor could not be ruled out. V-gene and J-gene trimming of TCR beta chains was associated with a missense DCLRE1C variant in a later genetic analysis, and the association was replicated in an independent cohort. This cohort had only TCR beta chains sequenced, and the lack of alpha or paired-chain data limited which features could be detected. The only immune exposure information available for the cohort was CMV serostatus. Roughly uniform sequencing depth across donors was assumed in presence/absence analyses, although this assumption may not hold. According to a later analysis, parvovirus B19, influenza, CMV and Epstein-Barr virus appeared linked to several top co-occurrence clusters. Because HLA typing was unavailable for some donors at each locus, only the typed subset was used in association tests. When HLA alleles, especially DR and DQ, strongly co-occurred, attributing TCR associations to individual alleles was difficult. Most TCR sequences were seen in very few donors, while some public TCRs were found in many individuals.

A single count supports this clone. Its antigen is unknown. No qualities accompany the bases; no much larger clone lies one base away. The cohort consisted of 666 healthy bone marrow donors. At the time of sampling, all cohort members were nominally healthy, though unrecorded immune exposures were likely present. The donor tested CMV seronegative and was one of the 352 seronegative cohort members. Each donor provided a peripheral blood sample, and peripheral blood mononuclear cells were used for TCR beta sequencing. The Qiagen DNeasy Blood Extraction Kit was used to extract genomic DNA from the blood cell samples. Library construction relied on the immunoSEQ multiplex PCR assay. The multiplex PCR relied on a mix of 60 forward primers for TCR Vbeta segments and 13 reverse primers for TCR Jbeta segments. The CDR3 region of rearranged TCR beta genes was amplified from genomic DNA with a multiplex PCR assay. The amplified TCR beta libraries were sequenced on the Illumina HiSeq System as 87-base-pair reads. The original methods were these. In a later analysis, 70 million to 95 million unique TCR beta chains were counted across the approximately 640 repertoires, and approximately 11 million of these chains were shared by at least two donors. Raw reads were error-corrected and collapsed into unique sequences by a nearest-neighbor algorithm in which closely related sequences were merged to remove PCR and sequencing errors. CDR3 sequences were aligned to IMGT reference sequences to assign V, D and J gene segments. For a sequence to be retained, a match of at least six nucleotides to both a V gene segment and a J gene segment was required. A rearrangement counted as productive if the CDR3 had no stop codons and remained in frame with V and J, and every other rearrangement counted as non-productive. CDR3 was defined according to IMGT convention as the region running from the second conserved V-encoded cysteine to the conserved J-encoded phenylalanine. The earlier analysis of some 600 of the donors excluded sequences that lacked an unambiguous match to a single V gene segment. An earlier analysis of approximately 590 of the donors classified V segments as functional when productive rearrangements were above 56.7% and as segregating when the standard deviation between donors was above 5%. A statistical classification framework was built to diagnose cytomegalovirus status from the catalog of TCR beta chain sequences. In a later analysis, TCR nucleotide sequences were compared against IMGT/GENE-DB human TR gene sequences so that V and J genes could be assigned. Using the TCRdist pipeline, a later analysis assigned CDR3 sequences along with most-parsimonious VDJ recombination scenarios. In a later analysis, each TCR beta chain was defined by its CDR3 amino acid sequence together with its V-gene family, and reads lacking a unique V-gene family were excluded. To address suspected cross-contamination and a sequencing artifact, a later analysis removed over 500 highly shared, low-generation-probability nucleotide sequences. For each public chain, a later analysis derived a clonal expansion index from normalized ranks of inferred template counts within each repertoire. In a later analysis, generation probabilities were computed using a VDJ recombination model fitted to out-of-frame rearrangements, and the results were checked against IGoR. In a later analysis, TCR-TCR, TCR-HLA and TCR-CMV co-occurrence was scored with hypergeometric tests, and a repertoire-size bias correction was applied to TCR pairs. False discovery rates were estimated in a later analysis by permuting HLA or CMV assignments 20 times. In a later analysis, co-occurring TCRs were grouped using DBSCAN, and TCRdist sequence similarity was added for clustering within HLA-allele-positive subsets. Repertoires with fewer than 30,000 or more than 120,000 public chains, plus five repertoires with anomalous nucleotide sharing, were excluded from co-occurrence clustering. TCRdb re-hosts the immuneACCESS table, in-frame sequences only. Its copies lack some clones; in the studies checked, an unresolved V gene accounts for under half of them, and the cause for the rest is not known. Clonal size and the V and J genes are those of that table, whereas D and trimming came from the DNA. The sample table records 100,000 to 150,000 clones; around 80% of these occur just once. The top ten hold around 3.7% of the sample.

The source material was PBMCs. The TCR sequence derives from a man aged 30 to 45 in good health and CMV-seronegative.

The encoded CDR3 is CASSEIWHRGLKNTEAFF. DNA sequence: TGTGCCAGCAGTGAAATTTGGCACAGGGGCTTGAAGAACACTGAAGCTTTCTTT. In this chain, TRBV6-1 is recombined with TRBJ1-1; TRBD1 matches 7 bases in the middle. The CDR1 and CDR2 encoded by the germline V gene are MNHNS and SASEGT. V is cut back by 2 bases and J by 1 base, with 13 bases in the junction unmatched. Inclusive of the bounding cysteine and phenylalanine, the CDR3 is 18 residues long. Kept here is only the CDR3 DNA, which spans 54 bases and is read in frame from base 1.